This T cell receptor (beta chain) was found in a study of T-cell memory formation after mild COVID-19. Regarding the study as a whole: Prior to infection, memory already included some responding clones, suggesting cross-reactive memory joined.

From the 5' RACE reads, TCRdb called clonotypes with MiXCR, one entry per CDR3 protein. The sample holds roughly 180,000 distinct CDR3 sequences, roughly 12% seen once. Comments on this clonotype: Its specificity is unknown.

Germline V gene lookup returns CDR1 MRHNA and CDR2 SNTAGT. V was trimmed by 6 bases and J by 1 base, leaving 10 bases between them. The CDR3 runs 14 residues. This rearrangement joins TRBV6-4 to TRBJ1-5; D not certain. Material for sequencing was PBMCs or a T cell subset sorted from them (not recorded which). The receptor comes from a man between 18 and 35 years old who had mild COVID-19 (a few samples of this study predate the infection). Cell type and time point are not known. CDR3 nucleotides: TGTGCCAGCAGAAATACCCTAAGCAATCAGCCCCAGCATTTT. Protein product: CASRNTLSNQPQHF.